This TCR beta chain is from a study of OX40 agonist ivuxolimab in advanced cancers. Between the trimmed V and J ends, which lost 1 base and 6 bases, there was a span of 13 bases. In germline, CDR1 is SGHVS, CDR2 FQNEAQ. This CDR3 region has 14 residues. TCRdb's copy holds only in-frame clones and misses some; the assay was immunoSEQ multiplex PCR. The data hold about 62,000 clones, with more than 70% observed a single time. A note on this clone: Its antigen is unknown.

The study's findings and limits: Averaging showed that CD8+ T cells had more expanded clones than CD4+ did. Some of the nonresponding patients also showed low levels of normalized T-cell clonal expansion.

Blood specimens came from baseline, cycle 4 day 1, and cycle 7 day 1. The receptor's source is an adult with an advanced solid tumor such as melanoma, head and neck, liver or kidney cancer. The specimen was CD4+ or CD8+ T cells sorted from blood, collected in a trial of the OX40 agonist ivuxolimab. The V gene is TRBV7-8, the J gene TRBJ2-7, with D hard to call. The CDR3 DNA reads as TGTGCCAGCAGCTTAGTTCTAGTCAGTCCCGAGCAGTACTTC. Its protein product is CASSLVLVSPEQYF.